This T cell receptor beta chain was sequenced for a study of T cell responses to AZD1222 COVID-19 vaccine. Study-wide results and caveats: Nearly half of spike-specific TCRs reportedly target unmutated variant regions. The study sampled repertoires only after the peak T cell response. AZD1222 recipients seropositive at baseline numbered only five or six. Clonal diversity was possibly underestimated; the donors were predominantly white British and more often female.

Measured with immunoSEQ multiplex PCR; TCRdb has only the in-frame clones, and not every one. The sample consists of about 110,000 clones, about 90% of them appearing once. On this clone itself: The antigen remains undetermined.

CDR1 is KGHSH, CDR2 LQKENI, per germline. With 0 bases removed from V and 7 bases from J, the gap between germline ends came to 12 bases. The CDR3 length is 14 residues. Source: peripheral blood, taken 28 days after the second AZD1222 dose. The gene calls are TRBV18 and TRBJ1-1; D not certain. This sequence originates from an adult who received the AZD1222 COVID-19 vaccine. CDR3: CASSPPGLYFEAFF. The CDR3 DNA reads as TGTGCCAGCTCACCACCCGGGCTATACTTTGAAGCTTTCTTT.